Listed below are T cell receptor beta chains from one sample, sequenced in a study of blood T cell repertoires in COVID-19. Profiled with immunoSEQ multiplex PCR; TCRdb holds only in-frame clones, not every one. The sample contains over 400,000 clones, approximately 88% of which appear only once. The sequenced sample consisted of peripheral blood. Source of these receptors: a woman aged 45 to 65 with COVID-19, enrolled during active disease. Each CDR3 is given with its conserved first and last residue. The D gene is left open where the match is weak. Expanded clones are given a class, and other clones once, few, many or no size at all.

J | D | V | size | CDR3 | DNA
TRBJ2-7 | - | TRBV19 | - | CASQRSLGAYEQYF | TGTGCCAGTCAGAGGTCCTTGGGAGCCTACGAGCAGTACTTC
TRBJ2-1 | TRBD2 | TRBV6-5 | - | CASSYPRAGGRNEQFF | TGTGCCAGCAGTTACCCACGAGCGGGGGGGCGAAATGAGCAGTTCTTC
TRBJ2-3 | TRBD2 | TRBV5-1 | once | CASSFATSGGVADTQYF | TGCGCCAGCAGCTTCGCGACTAGCGGGGGAGTAGCGGATACGCAGTATTTT
TRBJ1-2 | TRBD1 | TRBV14 | - | CASSPGGMGGYTF | TGTGCCAGCAGCCCAGGGGGTATGGGTGGCTACACCTTC
TRBJ1-2 | TRBD1 | TRBV7-2 | - | CASTTGVPSGYTF | TGTGCCAGCACCACAGGGGTTCCCTCCGGCTACACCTTC
TRBJ2-1 | TRBD2 | TRBV30 | - | CAWILAGGPYEQFF | TGTGCCTGGATACTAGCGGGGGGGCCTTACGAGCAGTTCTTC
TRBJ1-4 | - | TRBV9 | once | CASSVNGRANEKLFF | TGTGCCAGCAGCGTAAATGGGAGGGCTAATGAAAAACTGTTTTTT
TRBJ1-2 | - | TRBV5-4 | - | CASSLSSTNYGYTF | TGTGCCAGCAGCTTGAGCTCCACTAACTATGGCTACACCTTC
TRBJ1-2 | - | TRBV7-9 | - | CASLVGPEGENYGYTF | TGTGCCAGCTTGGTGGGTCCGGAGGGCGAGAACTATGGCTACACCTTC
TRBJ1-2 | - | TRBV7-2 | - | CASSLGQLDGYTF | TGTGCCAGCAGTCTAGGACAGTTGGATGGCTACACCTTC
TRBJ2-3 | TRBD1 | TRBV28 | - | CASSLKGANTDTQYF | TGTGCCAGCAGTCTCAAGGGGGCGAACACAGATACGCAGTATTTT
TRBJ1-4 | - | TRBV27 | - | CASSPAGLNEKLFF | TGTGCCAGCAGTCCTGCGGGCCTTAATGAAAAACTGTTTTTT
TRBJ1-1 | - | TRBV19 | - | CATTPGTTNTEAFF | TGTGCCACCACCCCCGGGACTACGAACACTGAAGCTTTCTTT
TRBJ2-7 | - | TRBV28 | - | CASTLAGQAYEQYF | TGTGCCAGCACCCTAGCGGGACAGGCCTACGAGCAGTACTTC
TRBJ1-1 | TRBD1 | TRBV28 | - | CASSYRQGAAGTEAFF | TGTGCCAGCAGCTACCGACAGGGGGCAGCAGGCACTGAAGCTTTCTTT
TRBJ1-1 | - | TRBV10-3 | - | CAISEGGDETEAFF | TGTGCCATCAGTGAAGGGGGTGATGAAACTGAAGCTTTCTTT
TRBJ2-5 | - | TRBV11-2 | - | CASSSPGREETQYF | TGTGCCAGCAGCTCGCCGGGTCGTGAAGAGACCCAGTACTTC
TRBJ1-1 | - | TRBV28 | - | CASSFLTEAFF | TGTGCCAGCAGTTTCCTCACTGAAGCTTTCTTT
TRBJ1-2 | TRBD1 | TRBV19 | - | CASRLPGQVYGYTF | TGTGCCAGTAGGCTACCGGGACAGGTCTATGGCTACACCTTC
TRBJ1-2 | - | TRBV18 | - | CASSNFSVYGYTF | TGTGCCAGCTCAAATTTCAGCGTTTATGGCTACACCTTC
TRBJ2-4 | TRBD1 | TRBV19 | once | CASSFTRDRGSQYF | TGTGCCAGTAGTTTCACCAGGGACAGGGGAAGTCAGTACTTC
TRBJ2-3 | - | TRBV29-1 | - | CSAVRQGGHTDTQYF | TGCAGCGCCGTTCGGCAGGGCGGTCACACAGATACGCAGTATTTT
TRBJ2-5 | TRBD2 | TRBV6-2/TRBV6-3 | - | CASSLAGANQETQYF | TGTGCCAGCAGTTTAGCGGGGGCCAACCAAGAGACCCAGTACTTC
TRBJ1-5 | - | TRBV30 | - | CAWSQEGDQPQHF | TGTGCCTGGAGCCAGGAGGGAGATCAGCCCCAGCATTTT
TRBJ1-2 | - | TRBV19 | few | CASSPTQEHYGYTF | TGTGCCAGTAGTCCGACACAGGAGCACTATGGCTACACCTTC
TRBJ1-4 | - | TRBV27 | - | CASRGMGRGKLFF | TGTGCCAGCAGGGGTATGGGCCGGGGAAAACTGTTTTTT
TRBJ1-2 | TRBD1 | TRBV6-5 | - | CASSSDRGTYGYTF | TGTGCCAGCAGTTCTGACAGGGGGACGTATGGCTACACCTTC
TRBJ2-7 | TRBD1 | TRBV25-1 | - | CASSGRDRAHEQYF | TGTGCCAGCAGTGGCCGGGACAGGGCCCACGAGCAGTACTTC
TRBJ2-3 | - | TRBV5-1 | - | CASERGEGDTQYF | TGCGCCAGCGAGAGGGGGGAGGGTGATACGCAGTATTTT
TRBJ1-1 | TRBD1 | TRBV6-5 | - | CASRSDRGTEAFF | TGTGCCAGCAGATCGGACAGGGGGACTGAAGCTTTCTTT
TRBJ2-3 | - | TRBV9 | - | CASSVGGPPDTQYF | TGTGCCAGCAGCGTAGGAGGGCCCCCAGATACGCAGTATTTT
TRBJ2-7 | - | TRBV19 | once | CASSPTTGSVEQYF | TGTGCCAGTAGTCCGACAACAGGGTCTGTCGAGCAGTACTTC
TRBJ2-7 | TRBD2 | TRBV30 | - | CAWSDFGLAGSYEQYF | TGTGCCTGGAGCGACTTTGGACTAGCGGGGTCCTACGAGCAGTACTTC
TRBJ1-2 | - | TRBV28 | - | CASSSLRGYGYTF | TGTGCCAGCAGTTCCCTAAGAGGCTACGGCTACACCTTC
TRBJ2-1 | TRBD2 | TRBV5-4 | - | CASAPGTSLYNEQFF | TGTGCCAGCGCTCCCGGGACTAGCCTCTACAATGAGCAGTTCTTC
TRBJ1-1 | TRBD1 | TRBV2 | - | CASSERTGDTEAFF | TGTGCCAGCAGTGAGAGAACAGGGGACACTGAAGCTTTCTTT
TRBJ1-1 | - | TRBV29-1 | - | CSVALMTGTNTEAFF | TGCAGCGTTGCTTTGATGACAGGAACAAACACTGAAGCTTTCTTT
TRBJ2-7 | TRBD2 | TRBV7-9 | - | CASSRGLAREQYF | TGTGCCAGCAGCCGGGGACTAGCGAGGGAGCAGTACTTC
TRBJ2-7 | TRBD1 | TRBV7-2 | - | CASSPDRAYEQYF | TGTGCCAGCAGCCCGGACAGGGCTTACGAGCAGTACTTC
TRBJ1-2 | - | TRBV7-9 | few | CASSLADYGYTF | TGTGCCAGCAGCTTGGCGGATTATGGCTACACCTTC
TRBJ2-3 | - | TRBV30 | - | CAWSAGAYSTDTQYF | TGTGCCTGGAGTGCGGGAGCCTATAGCACAGATACGCAGTATTTT
TRBJ2-3 | TRBD2 | TRBV7-9 | few | CASSFSGGTDTQYF | TGTGCCAGCAGCTTTAGCGGGGGCACAGATACGCAGTATTTT
TRBJ2-2 | TRBD1 | TRBV5-1 | - | CASSSTGTGIYGELFF | TGCGCCAGCAGCTCCACCGGGACAGGGATCTACGGGGAGCTGTTTTTT
TRBJ1-2 | TRBD1 | TRBV28 | - | CASSSPGTGDGYTF | TGTGCCAGCAGTTCCCCCGGGACAGGGGATGGCTACACCTTC
TRBJ1-1 | TRBD1 | TRBV5-1 | - | CASAQGADTEAFF | TGCGCCAGCGCACAGGGGGCTGACACTGAAGCTTTCTTT
TRBJ2-7 | TRBD1 | TRBV29-1 | - | CSVTGVTGMGVDEQYF | TGCAGCGTGACAGGGGTCACCGGGATGGGAGTGGACGAGCAGTACTTC
TRBJ2-5 | - | TRBV6-5 | - | CASSYSLADQETQYF | TGTGCCAGCAGTTACTCCTTGGCAGACCAAGAGACCCAGTACTTC
TRBJ1-6 | TRBD1 | TRBV5-1 | once | CASSQKTGEGSPLHF | TGCGCCAGCAGCCAAAAGACAGGGGAGGGATCACCCCTCCACTTT
TRBJ1-1 | TRBD1 | TRBV5-6 | - | CASSSGQGAFF | TGTGCCAGCAGCTCAGGACAGGGGGCTTTCTTT
TRBJ2-7 | - | TRBV19 | - | CASSVGPAYEQYF | TGTGCCAGTAGTGTGGGGCCTGCCTACGAGCAGTACTTC
TRBJ1-3 | TRBD1 | TRBV5-6 | - | CASSYGTGSGNTIYF | TGTGCCAGCAGCTATGGGACAGGGTCGGGAAACACCATATATTTT
TRBJ2-4 | TRBD1 | TRBV5-1 | - | CASSETTQGAVLYF | TGCGCCAGCAGCGAAACCACACAGGGGGCCGTTCTATACTTC
TRBJ2-5 | - | TRBV11-2 | once | CASSLERRETQYF | TGTGCCAGCAGCTTAGAGAGGAGGGAGACCCAGTACTTC
TRBJ2-7 | TRBD2 | TRBV6-5 | - | CASSYIRTSGPYEQYF | TGTGCCAGCAGTTACATTAGGACTAGCGGCCCCTACGAGCAGTACTTC
TRBJ1-1 | - | TRBV20-1 | - | CSASPGSEAFF | TGCAGTGCTAGTCCAGGATCTGAAGCTTTCTTT
TRBJ1-2 | TRBD1 | TRBV5-6 | - | CASSPRGADYGYTF | TGTGCCAGCAGCCCCAGGGGGGCAGACTATGGCTACACCTTC
TRBJ2-1 | TRBD2 | TRBV19 | - | CASRSRGDYNEQFF | TGTGCCAGTAGATCGCGGGGGGACTACAATGAGCAGTTCTTC